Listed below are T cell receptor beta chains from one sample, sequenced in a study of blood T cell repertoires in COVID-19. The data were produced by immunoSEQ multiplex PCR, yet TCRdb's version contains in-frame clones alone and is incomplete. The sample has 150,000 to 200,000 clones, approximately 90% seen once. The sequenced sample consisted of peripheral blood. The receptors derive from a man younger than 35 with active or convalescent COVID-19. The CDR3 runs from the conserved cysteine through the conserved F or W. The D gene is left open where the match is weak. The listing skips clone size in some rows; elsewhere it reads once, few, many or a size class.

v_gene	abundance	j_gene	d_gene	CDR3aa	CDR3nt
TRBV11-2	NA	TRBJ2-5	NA	CASSFLGSLQETQYF	TGTGCCAGCAGCTTCTTGGGCAGCCTCCAAGAGACCCAGTACTTC
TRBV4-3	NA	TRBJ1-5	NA	CASSQDERNQPQHF	TGCGCCAGCAGCCAAGATGAGCGGAATCAGCCCCAGCATTTT
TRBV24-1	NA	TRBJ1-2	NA	CATSGQGQSLQDYTF	TGTGCCACCAGCGGACAAGGACAGAGCCTTCAGGACTACACCTTC
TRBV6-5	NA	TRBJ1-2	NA	CASSYQSQASFGYTF	TGTGCCAGCAGTTACCAGTCACAGGCCTCCTTTGGCTACACCTTC
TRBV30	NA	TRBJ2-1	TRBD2	CAWSANRAGMAYNEQFF	TGTGCCTGGAGCGCGAATAGAGCGGGGATGGCCTACAATGAGCAGTTCTTC
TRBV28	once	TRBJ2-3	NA	CASNHRDKTPDTQYF	TGTGCCAGCAATCACCGGGATAAGACTCCAGATACGCAGTATTTT
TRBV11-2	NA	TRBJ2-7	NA	CASSSTVTYEQYF	TGTGCCAGCAGCTCGACAGTCACCTACGAGCAGTACTTC
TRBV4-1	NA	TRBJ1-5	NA	CASSQDFPGSQPQHF	TGCGCCAGCAGCCAAGATTTTCCGGGGTCTCAGCCCCAGCATTTT
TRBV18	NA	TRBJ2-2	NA	CASSGTRSGELFF	TGTGCCAGCTCCGGTACAAGGAGCGGGGAGCTGTTTTTT
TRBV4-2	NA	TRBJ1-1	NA	CASSQDFGAEDTEAFF	TGTGCCAGCAGCCAAGATTTTGGAGCAGAGGACACTGAAGCTTTCTTT
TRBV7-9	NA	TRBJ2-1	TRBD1	CASSLGGTGVYNEQFF	TGTGCCAGCAGCTTAGGGGGGACAGGGGTTTACAATGAGCAGTTCTTC
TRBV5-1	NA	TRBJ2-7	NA	CASSLEDHFDEQYF	TGCGCCAGCAGCTTGGAAGATCACTTTGACGAGCAGTACTTC
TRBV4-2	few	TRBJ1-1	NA	CASSQSTGMDTEAFF	TGTGCCAGCAGCCAATCCACAGGGATGGACACTGAAGCTTTCTTT
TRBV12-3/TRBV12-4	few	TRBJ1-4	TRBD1	CASSSGTGEKLFF	TGTGCCAGCAGTTCCGGGACAGGGGAAAAACTGTTTTTT
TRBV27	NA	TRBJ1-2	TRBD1	CASSLNTGAMGYTF	TGTGCCAGCAGTTTAAATACAGGGGCGATGGGCTACACCTTC
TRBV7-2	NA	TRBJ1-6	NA	CASSLGTAVNSPLHF	TGTGCCAGCAGCTTAGGGACAGCCGTTAATTCACCCCTCCACTTT
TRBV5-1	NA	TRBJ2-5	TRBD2	CASSFGLAGGGETQYF	TGCGCCAGCAGCTTTGGACTAGCGGGGGGCGGGGAGACCCAGTACTTC
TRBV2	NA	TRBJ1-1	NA	CASALGRAEGAEAFF	TGTGCCAGCGCCCTCGGTCGGGCGGAGGGCGCTGAAGCTTTCTTT
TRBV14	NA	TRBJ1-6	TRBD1	CASSQDLRTGHNSPLHF	TGTGCCAGCAGCCAAGATCTCCGGACAGGACATAATTCACCCCTCCACTTT
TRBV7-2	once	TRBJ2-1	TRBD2	CASSLAPILAGVTFRYNEQFF	TGTGCCAGCAGCTTAGCTCCGATACTAGCGGGAGTCACATTCCGTTACAATGAGCAGTTCTTC
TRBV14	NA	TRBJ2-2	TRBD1	CASSPRQGATGELFF	TGTGCCAGCAGCCCACGACAGGGGGCAACCGGGGAGCTGTTTTTT
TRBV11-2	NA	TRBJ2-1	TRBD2	CASSTRTSGSLINEQFF	TGTGCCAGCAGCACCAGGACTAGCGGGAGTCTAATCAATGAGCAGTTCTTC
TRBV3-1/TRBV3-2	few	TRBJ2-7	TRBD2	CASSQDGDYQHEQYF	TGTGCCAGCAGCCAAGATGGGGACTATCAACACGAGCAGTACTTC
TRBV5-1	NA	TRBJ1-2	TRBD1	CASSLNLRGQIYGYTF	TGCGCCAGCAGCTTGAATCTCAGGGGGCAGATCTATGGCTACACCTTC
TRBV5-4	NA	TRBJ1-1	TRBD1	CASRPGQGANTEAFF	TGTGCCAGCAGGCCCGGACAGGGGGCGAACACTGAAGCTTTCTTT
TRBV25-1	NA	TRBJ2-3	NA	CASSSSGTSTDTQYF	TGTGCCAGCAGCTCGAGCGGAACTAGCACAGATACGCAGTATTTT
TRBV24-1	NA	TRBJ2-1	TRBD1	CATSDLETGLINEQFF	TGTGCCACCAGTGATCTAGAGACAGGGCTAATCAATGAGCAGTTCTTC
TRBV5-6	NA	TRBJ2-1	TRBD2	CASSLSAGGLGSYNEQFF	TGTGCCAGCAGCTTGTCGGCGGGGGGCTTGGGTTCCTACAATGAGCAGTTCTTC
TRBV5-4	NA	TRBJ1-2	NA	CASSWKKQGSYGYTF	TGTGCCAGCAGCTGGAAAAAACAGGGTTCCTATGGCTACACCTTC
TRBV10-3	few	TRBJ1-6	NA	CAIMAGNNSPLHF	TGTGCCATCATGGCAGGGAATAATTCACCCCTCCACTTT
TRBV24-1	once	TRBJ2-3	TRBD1	CATSQTGGWLDTQYF	TGTGCCACCAGTCAGACAGGGGGCTGGTTAGATACGCAGTATTTT
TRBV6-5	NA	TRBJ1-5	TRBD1	CASRRGTDNQPQHF	TGTGCCAGCAGAAGAGGGACAGACAATCAGCCCCAGCATTTT
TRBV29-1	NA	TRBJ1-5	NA	CSVRQTSNQPQHF	TGCAGCGTCCGACAGACTAGCAATCAGCCCCAGCATTTT
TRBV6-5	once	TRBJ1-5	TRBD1	CASSLGGEQPQHF	TGTGCCAGCAGCCTAGGGGGCGAGCAGCCCCAGCATTTT
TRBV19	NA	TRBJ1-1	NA	CASTQGLNTEAFF	TGTGCCAGTACACAGGGTTTGAACACTGAAGCTTTCTTT
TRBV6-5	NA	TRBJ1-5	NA	CASSRMQRQPQHF	TGTGCCAGCAGCCGGATGCAGAGGCAGCCCCAGCATTTT
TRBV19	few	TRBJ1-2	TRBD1	CASRDREGDGYTF	TGTGCCAGTAGGGACAGGGAGGGCGATGGCTACACCTTC
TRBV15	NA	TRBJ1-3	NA	CATSRTWSGTSGNTIYF	TGTGCCACCAGCAGGACTTGGTCGGGTACCTCTGGAAACACCATATATTTT
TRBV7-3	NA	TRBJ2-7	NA	CASSPGGAAYEQYF	TGTGCCAGCAGCCCCGGGGGAGCGGCCTACGAGCAGTACTTC
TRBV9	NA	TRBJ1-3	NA	CASSEELLSSGNTIYF	TGTGCCAGCAGCGAAGAACTCCTGAGCTCTGGAAACACCATATATTTT
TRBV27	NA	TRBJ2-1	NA	CASSLTWYNEQFF	TGTGCCAGCAGTTTAACATGGTACAATGAGCAGTTCTTC
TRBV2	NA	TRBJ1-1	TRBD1	CASMSQGASSTEAFF	TGTGCCAGCATGTCGCAGGGGGCCTCGAGTACTGAAGCTTTCTTT
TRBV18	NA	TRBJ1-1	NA	CASSPPGQSNTEAFF	TGTGCCAGCTCACCACCGGGGCAGTCGAACACTGAAGCTTTCTTT
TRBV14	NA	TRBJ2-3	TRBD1	CASSPIGRTGWNTDTQYF	TGTGCCAGCAGCCCAATAGGGAGGACAGGGTGGAACACAGATACGCAGTATTTT
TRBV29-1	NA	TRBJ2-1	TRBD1	CSVDDRGDEQFF	TGCAGCGTTGATGACAGGGGGGATGAGCAGTTCTTC
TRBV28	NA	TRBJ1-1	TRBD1	CASSLSFFVGQGSSGEAFF	TGTGCCAGCAGTTTATCCTTTTTTGTGGGACAGGGGTCTTCGGGTGAAGCTTTCTTT
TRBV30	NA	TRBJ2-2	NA	CAWSARLMRQGGELFF	TGTGCCTGGAGTGCTCGCTTAATGAGACAGGGCGGGGAGTTGTTTTTT
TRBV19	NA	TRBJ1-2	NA	CASSRLGGVNGYTF	TGTGCCAGTAGTCGCCTCGGGGGGGTCAATGGCTACACCTTC
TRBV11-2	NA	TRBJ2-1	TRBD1	CASSPWTGNVNEQFF	TGTGCCAGCAGCCCCTGGACAGGGAATGTGAATGAGCAGTTCTTC
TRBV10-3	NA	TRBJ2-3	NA	CAISEARRQSTADTQYF	TGTGCCATCAGTGAGGCTAGAAGGCAATCGACGGCAGATACGCAGTATTTT
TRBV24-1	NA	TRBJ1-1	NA	CATSESGDGNTEAFF	TGTGCCACCAGTGAGTCAGGGGATGGGAACACTGAAGCTTTCTTT
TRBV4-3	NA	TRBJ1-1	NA	CASSRRQALNTEAFF	TGCGCCAGCAGCCGTAGACAGGCCTTGAACACTGAAGCTTTCTTT
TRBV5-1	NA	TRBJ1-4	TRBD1	CASSFAGTGGEKLFF	TGCGCCAGCAGCTTCGCAGGGACAGGGGGCGAAAAACTGTTTTTT
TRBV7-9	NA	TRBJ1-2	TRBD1	CASSLGQGKGYTF	TGTGCCAGCAGCCTCGGACAGGGGAAGGGCTACACCTTC
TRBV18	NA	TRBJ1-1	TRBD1	CASSPQTGRTEAFF	TGTGCCAGCTCACCACAGACAGGGCGCACTGAAGCTTTCTTT
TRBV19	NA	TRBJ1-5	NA	CASGHRVGNQPQHF	TGTGCCAGTGGACACAGGGTGGGCAATCAGCCCCAGCATTTT
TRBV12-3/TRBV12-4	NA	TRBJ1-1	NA	CASSLDGNTEAFF	TGTGCCAGCAGTTTAGACGGGAACACTGAAGCTTTCTTT